The 21 T cell receptor delta chains below were found in one sample sequenced in a study of gamma-delta T cells after stem cell transplantation. TCRdb re-called clones from the RT-PCR reads via CATT. Here the sample spans under 900 delta-chain clones, roughly 12% being singletons. The specimen sequenced was gamma-delta T cells. These receptors originate from a human donor. It is not recorded whose cells these are; they may come from a transplant donor. This table probably holds off-target reads from a library built for another chain.

Only a few counts were recorded for this clone. The chain employs TRDV2 and TRDJ1, with 13 nucleotides matching TRDD3. Germline V gene lookup returns CDR1 GEAIGNYY and CDR2 EKD. V lost 0 bases, J lost 4 bases, and 7 bases stayed unmatched. There are 17 residues in the CDR3. In DNA, the CDR3 is TGTGCCTGTGACACCCTTGAACTGGGGGATACGATCGATAAACTCATCTTT. This translates into CACDTLELGDTIDKLIF.

CDR3 nucleotides: TGTGCTCTTGGGGTCACGGGCACAGACTGGGGGCTAAACACCGATAAACTCATCTTT. Protein sequence: CALGVTGTDWGLNTDKLIF. The chain uses TRDV1 and TRDJ1; 8 bases are a match to TRDD3. Trimming removed 4 bases from V and 0 bases from J; junction bases left unmatched: 16. Looked up from germline, CDR1 is TSWWSYY and CDR2 is QGS. CDR3 length: 19 residues.

This chain joins TRDV3 and TRDJ1; 13 bases match TRDD3. The CDR3 consists of 21 residues. The junction had 23 bases not matched to a gene; V was cut back by 2 bases and J by 2 bases. The germline V gene has CDR1 TVYSNPD and CDR2 GDNSRS (reference sequence). This CDR3 is CAFPTFRQPRTGGYGTDKLIF. DNA of the CDR3: TGTGCCTTTCCGACCTTCCGACAGCCCCGTACTGGGGGATACGGGACCGATAAACTCATCTTT.

A few counts support this clone. This chain connects TRDV2 to TRDJ1, with a possible D match to TRDD3 (5 bases). This CDR3 is built from 16 residues. Germline V gene lookup returns CDR1 GEAIGNYY and CDR2 EKD. Between the trimmed V and J ends, which lost 1 base and 3 bases, there was a span of 17 bases. The CDR3 bases are TGTGCCTGTGACACTCCCTGGGAAAGTCAAGCCGATAAACTCATCTTT. Residues: CACDTPWESQADKLIF.

This clone was detected a few times. This chain links TRDV1 with TRDJ1; TRDD3 matches 11 bases. The CDR3 is 21 amino acids. Germline loops: CDR1 TSWWSYY, CDR2 QGS. With 2 bases clipped from V and 1 base from J, the junction kept 18 bases outside the gene matches. CDR3 in amino acids: CALGEDDWDRLGDRCTDKLIF. Written as DNA, the CDR3 is TGTGCTCTTGGGGAAGACGATTGGGACCGACTGGGGGATAGGTGCACCGATAAACTCATCTTT.

The chain is built from TRDV2 and TRDJ1; no clear D. Trimming removed 0 bases at V and 4 bases at J, with 8 bases between. The germline V gene has CDR1 GEAIGNYY and CDR2 EKD. The CDR3 covers 13 residues. The CDR3 nucleotides read TGTGCCTGTGACACCGAAGACCACGATAAACTCATCTTT. This translates into CACDTEDHDKLIF.

The chain carries TRDV2 and TRDJ1; the match to TRDD3 covers 10 bases. After removal of 0 bases from V and 0 bases from J, the junction contained 9 bases not matched to a gene. The V gene's germline CDR1 is GEAIGNYY and CDR2 EKD. The length of the CDR3 is 18 residues. The CDR3 DNA sequence: TGTGCCTGTGACACCCTCTATACTGGGGGATCCTACACCGATAAACTCATCTTT. This sequence encodes CACDTLYTGGSYTDKLIF.

This clone has more than one count but fewer than ten. The chain recombines TRDV1 with TRDJ1, with TRDD3 identical over 13 bases. The germline CDR1 and CDR2 sequences are TSWWSYY and QGS. The CDR3 is 23 amino acids. V was clipped by 4 bases and J by 0 bases; unmatched bases: 23. The CDR3 protein is CALGGTTSYQYWGIRFYTDKLIF. The CDR3 DNA sequence: TGTGCTCTTGGGGGAACAACTTCCTACCAGTACTGGGGGATACGCTTTTACACCGATAAACTCATCTTT.

This clone has only a few counts. The rearrangement uses TRDV1 and TRDJ1, with 10 nucleotides matching TRDD3. The CDR3 has 21 residues. The germline V gene has CDR1 TSWWSYY and CDR2 QGS. The ends lost 0 bases at V and 0 bases at J; junction bases unmatched: 16. The CDR3 spells CALGELVLSWGIKLYTDKLIF. Written as DNA, the CDR3 is TGTGCTCTTGGGGAACTAGTCCTCAGCTGGGGGATAAAGCTGTACACCGATAAACTCATCTTT.

This clone was found a few times. The chain couples TRDV2 to TRDJ1; 13 bases align to TRDD3. The CDR3 is 19 amino acids. With 3 bases clipped from V and 1 base from J, the junction kept 13 bases outside the gene matches. Germline V gene sequence: CDR1 GEAIGNYY, CDR2 EKD. CDR3 DNA sequence: TGTGCCTGTGACTCCGTACTGGGGGATACGCACGTGTCCACCGATAAACTCATCTTT. This translates into CACDSVLGDTHVSTDKLIF.

This clone was counted between two and nine times. V gene TRDV2 combines with J gene TRDJ2, with 7 bases matching TRDD3. Germline-derived CDR1 and CDR2 are GEAIGNYY and EKD. The CDR3 has 20 amino acids. V was pared by 4 bases and J by 2 bases, with 21 bases of the junction left unmatched. This chain's CDR3 is CACEPLGERNGRKLTAQLFF. In nucleotides, the CDR3 is TGTGCCTGTGAGCCTTTGGGGGAGAGGAACGGCAGGAAATTGACAGCACAACTCTTCTTT.

The chain joins TRDV1 to TRDJ1, with 12 bases identical to TRDD3. Looked up from germline, CDR1 is TSWWSYY and CDR2 is QGS. This CDR3 comprises 21 residues. Trimming removed 2 bases from V and 10 bases from J; junction bases left unmatched: 26. The CDR3 nucleotides read TGTGCTCTTGGGGAAGTCTCATTTCTTCCTACGTGGCTGGGGGATACGCGTAGACTCATCTTT. Translation gives CALGEVSFLPTWLGDTRRLIF.

This clone showed up just a few times. The chain has TRDV2 and TRDJ1; D is unresolved. Germline assignment: CDR1 GEAIGNYY and CDR2 EKD. V was shortened by 3 bases and J by 0 bases, with 4 bases between the two germline ends. The CDR3 is 12 residues long. CDR3 in DNA: TGTGCCTGTGACTACTACACCGATAAACTCATCTTT. Its translation: CACDYYTDKLIF.

The chain is built from TRDV2 and TRDJ1; 13 nucleotides agree with TRDD3. From germline, CDR1 is GEAIGNYY and CDR2 EKD. With V trimmed by 3 bases and J by 1 base, 10 bases remained unmatched. The CDR3 extends over 18 amino acids. CDR3 loop: CACDGVLGDTRSTDKLIF. As DNA, the CDR3 is TGTGCCTGTGACGGGGTACTGGGGGATACGCGTTCCACCGATAAACTCATCTTT.

In this sample, this clone turned up a few times. The chain has TRDV2 and TRDJ1; TRDD3 aligns across 8 bases. CDR3 length: 14 amino acids. Trimming removed 2 bases from V and 2 bases from J; junction bases left unmatched: 3. Germline lookup yields CDR1 GEAIGNYY and CDR2 EKD. As DNA, the CDR3 is TGTGCCTGTGACAGCTGGGGGAGGACCGATAAACTCATCTTT. It codes for CACDSWGRTDKLIF.

This clone was seen more than once but under ten times. CDR3 sequence (DNA): TGTGCCTGTGACACCGTACTGGGGGATACCTGGGACACCCGACAGATGTTTTTC. Its protein is CACDTVLGDTWDTRQMFF. The J gene is TRDJ3, the V gene TRDV2; 11 positions match TRDD3. Looked up from germline, CDR1 is GEAIGNYY and CDR2 is EKD. The junction had 2 bases not matched to a gene; V was cut back by 0 bases and J by 2 bases. The CDR3 runs to 18 residues.

This clone has only a few counts. The chain links TRDV2 to TRDJ3, with D possibly TRDD3 on 6 matching bases. Trimming stripped 3 bases from V and 0 bases from J, with 17 bases between. The CDR3 covers 19 residues. Germline V gene lookup returns CDR1 GEAIGNYY and CDR2 EKD. This CDR3 is CACDPWGPPSSWDTRQMFF. The CDR3 bases are TGTGCCTGTGACCCCTGGGGACCCCCAAGCTCCTGGGACACCCGACAGATGTTTTTC.

By sample fraction, this clone is large. The chain links TRDV1 to TRDJ1; possible D gene TRDD2, 5 bases. Germline CDR1 TSWWSYY, CDR2 QGS. This CDR3 has 22 residues. V was pared by 1 base and J by 0 bases, with 30 bases between. CDR3 DNA sequence: TGTGCTCTTGGGGAACCTCCCCCACCCCTTCTTCTTTGGCCATCGTACACCGATAAACTCATCTTT. The encoded protein is CALGEPPPPLLLWPSYTDKLIF.

This clone was counted only a few times. V usage is TRDV2 and J usage is TRDJ1, with D perhaps matching TRDD3 (6 bases). The V gene's germline CDR1 is GEAIGNYY and CDR2 EKD. This CDR3 has 15 residues. V was trimmed by 3 bases and J by 4 bases, leaving 17 bases between them. The CDR3, as DNA: TGTGCCTGTGACCCGGCTGGGGAAGTGATCGATAAACTCATCTTT. This encodes CACDPAGEVIDKLIF.

The chain is built from TRDV2 and TRDJ1; no definite D call. CDR3 size: 14 residues. Looked up from germline, CDR1 is GEAIGNYY and CDR2 is EKD. Trimming removed 0 bases at V and 2 bases at J, with 9 bases between. Here the CDR3 reads CACDTVRATDKLIF. The CDR3 bases are TGTGCCTGTGACACCGTTAGGGCGACCGATAAACTCATCTTT.

By its share, this clone is large. This chain's CDR3 is CACDTLGHTRRTDKLIF. The CDR3, as DNA: TGTGCCTGTGACACTCTGGGACATACCCGACGGACCGATAAACTCATCTTT. The chain carries TRDV2 and TRDJ1; tentatively, D is TRDD3 (5 bases). V was trimmed by 1 base and J by 2 bases, leaving 19 bases between them. Germline loops: CDR1 GEAIGNYY, CDR2 EKD. CDR3 length: 17 residues.